This entry lists 24 T cell receptor beta chains sequenced from one sample in a study of blood T cells in healthy people across ages. Combining a sample-barcoded 5' primer with a J-beta primer mix, a second PCR ran for about 7 to 12 cycles. TCRdb used MiXCR to reprocess the 5' RACE reads, holding one entry per CDR3 protein. In the table there are some 1.5 million distinct CDR3 sequences, under 55% of which are singletons. Sequencing input: blood. Receptors originate from a woman under 30 in good health.

CDR3 region: CASSRTGTSYNSPLHF. Here the CDR3 DNA reads TGTGCCAGCAGCCGCACCGGGACCTCCTATAATTCACCCCTCCACTTT. This chain links TRBV4-2 with TRBJ1-6, with D maybe TRBD1 (5 bases). The germline V gene has CDR1 LGHNA and CDR2 YNFKEQ. V lost 4 bases to trimming and J lost 0 bases, with 10 bases between them. The CDR3 loop spans 16 amino acids.

The chain joins TRBV20-1 to TRBJ2-1; 8 nucleotides agree with TRBD2. Germline V gene data show CDR1 as DFQATT and CDR2 as SNEGSKA (reference sequence). The J segment lost 9 bases and the V segment lost 4 bases, leaving 14 bases of the junction unmatched. The CDR3 covers 15 residues. The CDR3 here is CSATLGTSMLGEQFF. CDR3 bases: TGCAGTGCTACTTTGGGGACTAGTATGTTGGGTGAGCAGTTCTTC.

This rearrangement joins TRBV29-1 to TRBJ1-3; possibly TRBD1 for D (5 bases). V shed 6 bases and J shed 0 bases, with 9 bases lying between them. The CDR3 is 13 residues long. Per germline, CDR1 SQVTM and CDR2 ANQGSEA. CDR3 residues: CSVPGASGNTIYF. CDR3 bases: TGCAGCGTGCCCGGGGCCTCTGGAAACACCATATATTTT.

This clonotype was seen only a few times. The CDR3 loop is CASSLLRTSGRSTDTQYF. The CDR3 DNA follows: TGTGCCAGCAGCTTGTTACGGACTAGCGGGAGAAGCACAGATACGCAGTATTTT. The chain couples TRBV5-5 to TRBJ2-3; 13 nucleotides match TRBD2. Per germline, CDR1 SGHKS and CDR2 YYEKEE (reference sequence). V lost 1 base to trimming and J lost 0 bases; unmatched junction nucleotides: 5. The CDR3 has 18 residues.

As concerns this clonotype: A junction end diverges from the germline sequence, so it may reflect a read error. This sequence joins TRBV7-7 and TRBJ2-5; the D gene is possibly TRBD2 (5 bases). The CDR3 consists of 13 residues. Germline assignment: CDR1 SSHAT and CDR2 FNYEAQ (reference sequence). In DNA, the CDR3 is TGTGCTAGCAGCGGCCCCGGCGTCGAGACCCAGTACTTC. Residues: CASSGPGVETQYF.

This clonotype has just a few counts. The chain is built from TRBV6-5 and TRBJ2-7, with 9 bases identical to TRBD1. CDR3 length equals 15 residues. Germline lookup yields CDR1 MNHEY and CDR2 SVGAGI. The V gene end was trimmed by 4 bases and the J gene end by 4 bases; junction bases not matched to a gene: 8. The CDR3 DNA reads TGTGCCAGCAGTTTCCGGGACAGGGTAGCGTACGAGCAGTACTTC. This codes for CASSFRDRVAYEQYF.

This clonotype was picked up a small number of times. The chain carries TRBV21-1 and TRBJ2-7; the table assigns TRBD1, which was not confirmed against the DNA. TRBV21-1 is reported as a pseudogene. The CDR3 is 18 residues long. The CDR3 nucleotides are TGTGCCAGCAGCAAAGTCTTGAAAGCGGGGGCCATATCCTACGAGCAGTACTTC. It codes for CASSKVLKAGAISYEQYF.

V gene TRBV4-3 combines with J gene TRBJ1-1, with D possibly TRBD1 on 6 matching bases. The germline V gene has CDR1 LGHNA and CDR2 YSLEER. The germline V and J ends were trimmed by 3 bases and 4 bases, with 18 bases remaining between them. CDR3 length: 16 residues. As DNA, the CDR3 is TGCGCCAGCAGCCACGTGGAGGGCAGGGGCCCCACTGAAGCTTTCTTT. It translates to CASSHVEGRGPTEAFF.

This clonotype has more than one count but fewer than ten. The CDR3 spells CSVRPGLASDTQYF. The CDR3 DNA is TGCAGCGTTCGCCCGGGACTAGCATCAGATACGCAGTATTTT. The gene calls are TRBV29-1 and TRBJ2-3; 9 bases fit TRBD2. After removal of 5 bases from V and 4 bases from J, the junction contained 7 bases not matched to a gene. Germline CDR1 is SQVTM and CDR2 is ANQGSEA. The CDR3 length is 14 residues.

This clonotype was seen only a few times. The V call is TRBV27, the J call TRBJ1-6, with D maybe TRBD1 (5 bases). V dropped 2 bases and J dropped 10 bases, with 9 bases sitting between them. The germline V gene has CDR1 MNHEY and CDR2 SMNVEV (reference sequence). The CDR3 spans 13 residues. CDR3: CASSLRGASPLHF. The CDR3 bases are TGTGCCAGCAGTTTAAGGGGAGCCTCACCCCTCCACTTT.

This clonotype was seen more than once but under ten times. J is TRBJ2-1 and V is TRBV7-6; the D is unclear. Germline CDR1 is SGHVS and CDR2 is FNYEAQ. The V end was cut by 2 bases, the J end by 3 bases, with 11 bases between. The CDR3 is 15 amino acids. The CDR3: CASSLQIQYYNEQFF. For the CDR3, the DNA is TGTGCCAGCAGCTTACAAATTCAATACTACAATGAGCAGTTCTTC.

V and J are TRBV20-1 and TRBJ1-2; D is unresolved. Trimming stripped 3 bases from V and 4 bases from J, with 6 bases between. Looked up from germline, CDR1 is DFQATT and CDR2 is SNEGSKA (reference sequence). The CDR3 is made up of 11 amino acids. The CDR3 spells CSARSGYGYTF. In nucleotides, the CDR3 is TGCAGTGCTAGGTCTGGCTATGGCTACACCTTC.

This chain connects TRBV6-6 to TRBJ2-5; 11 nucleotides line up with TRBD2. Germline CDR1 reads MNHNY; CDR2 reads SVGAGI (reference sequence). V lost 4 bases, J lost 4 bases, and 5 bases stayed unmatched. The CDR3 has 15 amino acids. CDR3 nucleotides: TGTGCCAGCAGTTCCCTTACTAGCGGGGGAGAGACCCAGTACTTC. Protein sequence: CASSSLTSGGETQYF.

The chain employs TRBV7-2 and TRBJ1-5; perhaps TRBD1 as D (6 bases). Germline loops: CDR1 SGHTA, CDR2 FQGNSA. Deletions cut 1 base from V and 3 bases from J, with 10 bases between. The CDR3 length is 15 residues. CDR3 bases: TGTGCCAGCAGCTTAGGAGGGGGAGACAATCAGCCCCAGCATTTT. Residues: CASSLGGGDNQPQHF.

This clonotype occurred a few times. The V gene is TRBV20-1, the J gene TRBJ2-7, with D maybe TRBD2 (6 bases). The CDR3 consists of 14 residues. Trimming left V 2 bases short and J 0 bases short, with 11 bases between. Per the germline V gene, CDR1 is DFQATT and CDR2 is SNEGSKA (reference sequence). CDR3 coding DNA: TGCAGTGCTAGACCGGGGGACCCCTCCTACGAGCAGTACTTC. It is translated as CSARPGDPSYEQYF.

DNA for the CDR3: TGTGCCAGCACTGACGGGGGACAGAGCAATCAGCCCCAGCATTTT. It translates to CASTDGGQSNQPQHF. The rearrangement joins TRBV12-3 or TRBV12-4 to TRBJ1-5, with 7 bases aligning to TRBD1. The CDR3 runs to 15 residues. The V segment lost 7 bases and the J segment 1 base; nucleotides outside the gene matches: 7.

The CDR3 DNA is TGCAGTGCTAGAGGGGGTTTCTACGAGCAGTACTTC. Residues: CSARGGFYEQYF. This chain joins TRBV20-1 and TRBJ2-7, with D uncertain. The CDR3 covers 12 residues. V was pared by 1 base and J by 3 bases, with 7 bases between. Germline V gene sequence: CDR1 DFQATT, CDR2 SNEGSKA (reference sequence).

The chain employs TRBV5-1 and TRBJ1-1; weak D call: TRBD1 (6 bases). Germline V CDR1 and CDR2: SGHRS, YFSETQ. V was cut by 1 base and J by 5 bases, with 15 bases left in between. The CDR3 extends over 15 amino acids. DNA of the CDR3: TGCGCCAGCAGCTTGTTTGGCAGGGGAGTTACTGAAGCTTTCTTT. Amino acid sequence: CASSLFGRGVTEAFF.

This chain joins TRBV12-3 or TRBV12-4 and TRBJ2-2; 10 nucleotides align to TRBD1. Trimming at V came to 5 bases and at J to 5 bases, leaving 11 bases not matched to a gene. The CDR3 extends over 17 amino acids. Here the CDR3 reads CASSPETGGGGTGELFF. CDR3 nucleotides: TGTGCCAGCAGTCCAGAGACAGGGGGCGGGGGTACCGGGGAGCTGTTTTTT.

The chain combines TRBV3-1 with TRBJ1-1; 7 bases map to TRBD1. This CDR3 region has 14 residues. V lost 6 bases, J lost 0 bases, and 4 bases stayed unmatched. The germline CDR1 and CDR2 sequences are LGHDT and YNNKEL (reference sequence). The CDR3: CASRQGILNTEAFF. CDR3 nucleotides: TGTGCCAGCAGACAGGGGATTCTGAACACTGAAGCTTTCTTT.

The V and J genes are TRBV5-1 and TRBJ1-1; D remains ambiguous. V lost 2 bases, J lost 0 bases, and 11 bases lay in between. The length of the CDR3 is 15 residues. Germline lookup yields CDR1 SGHRS and CDR2 YFSETQ. CDR3 nucleotide sequence: TGCGCCAGCAGCTTCGAGGGCCTCATGAACACTGAAGCTTTCTTT. Residues: CASSFEGLMNTEAFF.

The V and J genes are TRBV6-5 and TRBJ1-2; 7 bases fit TRBD1. Germline V gives CDR1 MNHEY, CDR2 SVGAGI. V lost 2 bases and J lost 7; bases outside the gene matches: 7. The CDR3 extends over 14 amino acids. The chain's CDR3 is CASSYRPGTVGYTF. CDR3 bases: TGTGCCAGCAGTTACCGACCAGGGACAGTTGGCTACACCTTC.

This chain connects TRBV4-1 to TRBJ1-6; D perhaps matches TRBD1 (5 bases). This CDR3 contains 20 residues. Trimming shortened V by 3 bases and J by 1 base, and 22 bases separated the two germline ends. CDR1 is MGHRA, CDR2 YSYEKL, per germline. This CDR3 reads CASSQSPRRGQGSYNSPLHF. CDR3 nucleotides: TGCGCCAGCAGCCAGTCACCCCGGCGAGGGCAGGGATCCTATAATTCACCCCTCCACTTT.

This rearrangement joins TRBV2 to TRBJ1-5; D unclear. The CDR3 totals 14 residues. V lost 4 bases and J lost 5, with 12 bases in between. Germline V gene lookup returns CDR1 SNHLY and CDR2 FYNNEI. This chain's CDR3 is CASSAVGFYQPQHF. The CDR3 nucleotides are TGTGCCAGCAGTGCGGTGGGGTTCTATCAGCCCCAGCATTTT.